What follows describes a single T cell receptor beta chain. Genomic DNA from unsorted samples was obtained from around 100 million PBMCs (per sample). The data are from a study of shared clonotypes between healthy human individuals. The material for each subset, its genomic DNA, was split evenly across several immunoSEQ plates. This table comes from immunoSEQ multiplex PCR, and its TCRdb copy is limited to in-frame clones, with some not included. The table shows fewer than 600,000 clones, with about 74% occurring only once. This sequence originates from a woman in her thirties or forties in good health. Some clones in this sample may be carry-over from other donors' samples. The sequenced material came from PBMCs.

This CDR3 is CACYWDRAVEQYF. The DNA of the CDR3 is TGTGCCTGTTACTGGGACAGGGCTGTCGAGCAGTACTTC. V is TRBV30 and J is TRBJ2-7; 9 bases match TRBD1. Germline-derived CDR1 and CDR2 are GTSNPN and SVGIG (reference sequence). This CDR3 has 13 amino acids. V gave up 6 bases and J gave up 6 bases; unmatched junction bases: 9. Complete variable domain (other parts from reference TRBV30 and TRBJ2-7): SQTIHQWPATLVQPVGSPLSLECTVEGTSNPNLYWYRQAAGRGLQLLFYSVGIGQISSEVPQNLSASRPQDRQFILSSKKLLLSDSGFYLCACYWDRAVEQYFGPGTRLTVT.